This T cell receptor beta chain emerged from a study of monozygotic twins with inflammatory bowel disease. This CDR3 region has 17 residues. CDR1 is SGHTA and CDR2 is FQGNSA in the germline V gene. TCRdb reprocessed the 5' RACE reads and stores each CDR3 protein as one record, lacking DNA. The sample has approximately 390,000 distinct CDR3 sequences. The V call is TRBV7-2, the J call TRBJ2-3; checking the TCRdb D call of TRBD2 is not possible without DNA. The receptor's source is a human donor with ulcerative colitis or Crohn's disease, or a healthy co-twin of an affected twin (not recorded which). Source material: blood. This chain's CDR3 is CASSLGPTSAVTDTQYF.